This entry describes one T cell receptor beta chain. Its specificity is unknown. The data belong to a study of cytomegalovirus exposure and HLA in healthy donors. Study summary: Samples from HLA-typed donors yielded approximately 80 million unique TCRs in an early data release.

Study results and caveats: V- and J-gene trimming in TCR beta was tied to a missense DCLRE1C variant by an analysis performed later. Some TCR beta chains (roughly 160 of them) were listed as cytomegalovirus-associated. Reported performance of the classifier showed diagnosis of cytomegalovirus status with high specificity and sensitivity.

PCR primers comprised 60 Vbeta and 13 Jbeta primers. TCRdb keeps only in-frame clones here, not all; method: immunoSEQ multiplex PCR. The repertoire includes approximately 110,000 clones, 73% of them detected once, and 4% to 5% sits in the top ten. Germline assignment: CDR1 SGHTS and CDR2 YDEGEE. V was clipped by 0 bases and J by 1 base; unmatched bases: 12. The CDR3 loop spans 19 amino acids. The sequence derives from a middle-aged woman in good health and CMV-seronegative. The rearrangement links TRBV5-8 to TRBJ1-1; 10 nucleotides match TRBD1. What was sequenced was PBMCs. The CDR3 spells CASSLATRDRGLPNTEAFF. Written as DNA, the CDR3 is TGTGCCAGCAGCTTGGCCACCCGGGACAGGGGCCTTCCGAACACTGAAGCTTTCTTT.